These T cell receptor beta chains were read from a single sample in a study of cytomegalovirus exposure and HLA in healthy donors. Profiled with immunoSEQ multiplex PCR; TCRdb holds only in-frame clones, not every one. The sample has more than 90,000 clones, roughly 79% seen once. The sequenced sample consisted of PBMCs. Receptors originate from a man younger than 40 in good health and CMV-seronegative. Both conserved end residues are part of each CDR3. D genes are given only for firm matches. The listing skips clone size in some rows; elsewhere it reads once, few, many or a size class.

D gene	clone size	V gene	J gene	CDR3 protein	CDR3 DNA
TRBD2	NA	TRBV28	TRBJ2-2	CASTGGGGTGELFF	TGTGCCAGCACCGGGGGGGGAGGAACCGGGGAGCTGTTTTTT
TRBD1	few	TRBV28	TRBJ1-1	CASSFGTGVYTEAFF	TGTGCCAGCAGTTTCGGGACAGGGGTGTACACTGAAGCTTTCTTT
NA	few	TRBV11-3	TRBJ2-7	CASSLGRGAYEQYF	TGTGCCAGCAGCTTAGGCAGGGGGGCCTACGAGCAGTACTTC
NA	NA	TRBV6-1	TRBJ1-3	CASSESLFSGNTIYF	TGTGCCAGCAGTGAAAGCTTATTCTCTGGAAACACCATATATTTT
TRBD1	once	TRBV15	TRBJ1-2	CATSNRDSAVYGYTF	TGTGCCACCAGCAACCGGGACAGTGCCGTCTATGGCTACACCTTC
NA	NA	TRBV7-2	TRBJ1-1	CASKIGGGIEAFF	TGTGCCAGCAAGATCGGGGGGGGGATTGAAGCTTTCTTT
NA	NA	TRBV23-1	TRBJ2-1	CASSQYPQRHSVPGYDEQFF	TGCGCCAGCAGTCAATATCCTCAACGACACTCGGTACCAGGGTATGATGAGCAGTTCTTC
NA	few	TRBV6-1	TRBJ1-1	CASSGSNTEAFF	TGTGCCAGCAGCGGGAGCAACACTGAAGCTTTCTTT
TRBD2	few	TRBV2	TRBJ2-1	CASKEWRGFGNEQFF	TGTGCCAGCAAAGAGTGGCGGGGGTTTGGGAATGAGCAGTTCTTC
NA	NA	TRBV9	TRBJ1-4	CASTPGPGMNEKLFF	TGTGCCAGCACCCCCGGACCGGGAATGAATGAAAAACTGTTTTTT
TRBD1	NA	TRBV7-2	TRBJ2-1	CASSSNRGQGAFYNEQFF	TGTGCCAGCAGCTCCAATCGGGGACAGGGGGCTTTCTACAATGAGCAGTTCTTC
NA	NA	TRBV2	TRBJ2-1	CAKQGSYNEQFF	TGTGCCAAACAGGGATCCTACAATGAGCAGTTCTTC
NA	NA	TRBV6-5	TRBJ1-6	CASTQNSPLHF	TGTGCCAGCACCCAGAATTCACCCCTCCACTTT
NA	NA	TRBV7-8	TRBJ1-5	CASSPQGLSSNQPQHF	TGTGCCAGCAGCCCACAGGGTTTGTCGAGCAATCAGCCCCAGCATTTT
TRBD1	NA	TRBV7-9	TRBJ1-1	CASSSTISTGRAFF	TGTGCCAGCAGCTCCACAATCTCGACAGGGCGAGCTTTCTTT
NA	NA	TRBV2	TRBJ2-1	CASKVTLYNEQFF	TGTGCCAGCAAAGTCACACTATACAATGAGCAGTTCTTC
TRBD2	NA	TRBV6-5	TRBJ2-1	CASSYSIGSGNREQFF	TGTGCCAGCAGTTACTCGATAGGTAGCGGGAACAGGGAGCAGTTCTTC
NA	few	TRBV6-6	TRBJ2-7	CASSPTGGTYEQYF	TGTGCCAGCAGTCCTACCGGGGGTACCTACGAGCAGTACTTC
NA	NA	TRBV9	TRBJ1-1	CASSSIGGNTEAFF	TGTGCCAGCAGCTCCATCGGTGGGAACACTGAAGCTTTCTTT
TRBD2	few	TRBV6-5	TRBJ2-7	CASVGTSGEQYF	TGTGCCAGCGTGGGGACTAGCGGGGAGCAGTACTTC
TRBD2	NA	TRBV4-2	TRBJ2-5	CASSNPGLADLIKETQYF	TGTGCCAGCAGCAACCCGGGACTAGCGGATTTAATAAAAGAGACCCAGTACTTC
TRBD2	NA	TRBV11-3	TRBJ2-7	CASSLGEGYEQYF	TGTGCCAGCAGCTTAGGGGAGGGGTACGAGCAGTACTTC
NA	NA	TRBV5-1	TRBJ2-5	CASSLAAGSEGETQYF	TGCGCCAGCAGCTTGGCCGCGGGATCCGAGGGAGAGACCCAGTACTTC
TRBD2	NA	TRBV5-1	TRBJ2-3	CASSLSGTSTDTQYF	TGCGCCAGCAGCTTAAGCGGGACTAGCACAGATACGCAGTATTTT
TRBD1	NA	TRBV30	TRBJ1-5	CAWSPTRDRGLNIHQPQHF	TGTGCCTGGAGTCCAACGAGGGACAGGGGGCTCAATATACATCAGCCCCAGCATTTT
TRBD1	NA	TRBV6-4	TRBJ1-1	CASSRDRNTEAFF	TGTGCCAGCAGTCGGGACAGGAACACTGAAGCTTTCTTT
TRBD1	NA	TRBV19	TRBJ2-1	CASSIGWDRFPPTEFF	TGTGCCAGTAGTATAGGTTGGGACAGGTTCCCCCCCACGGAGTTCTTC
TRBD1	NA	TRBV4-1	TRBJ1-2	CASSLGQGEDYGYTF	TGCGCCAGCAGCCTGGGACAGGGGGAGGACTATGGCTACACCTTC
NA	NA	TRBV6-1	TRBJ1-1	CASREQLRDTEAFF	TGTGCCAGCAGGGAACAACTGAGGGACACTGAAGCTTTCTTT
NA	NA	TRBV18	TRBJ2-2	CASSPPIGVPGELFF	TGTGCCAGCTCACCACCGATCGGGGTCCCCGGGGAGCTGTTTTTT
NA	NA	TRBV5-1	TRBJ2-3	CASSGGQTDTQYF	TGCGCCAGCAGCGGCGGACAGACAGATACGCAGTATTTT
NA	NA	TRBV9	TRBJ1-5	CASSPGEGFPQPQHF	TGTGCCAGCAGCCCGGGGGAGGGGTTCCCTCAGCCCCAGCATTTT
NA	NA	TRBV5-6	TRBJ2-5	CASSFGTLRETQYF	TGTGCCAGCAGCTTCGGGACATTGAGGGAGACCCAGTACTTC
NA	once	TRBV7-9	TRBJ2-7	CASSPRDILEEQYF	TGTGCCAGCAGCCCCCGGGACATACTAGAGGAGCAGTACTTC
NA	NA	TRBV2	TRBJ2-3	CASSPVDTQYF	TGTGCCAGTAGTCCAGTTGATACGCAGTATTTT
NA	few	TRBV4-1	TRBJ2-1	CASSQVASYNEQFF	TGCGCCAGCAGCCAAGTGGCTAGCTACAATGAGCAGTTCTTC
TRBD1	NA	TRBV5-1	TRBJ1-1	CASSFSITGVSTEAFF	TGCGCCAGCAGCTTTTCGATAACAGGGGTGAGCACTGAAGCTTTCTTT
TRBD1	NA	TRBV18	TRBJ2-3	CASSPRQGQGTDTQYF	TGTGCCAGCTCACCGAGACAGGGTCAGGGCACAGATACGCAGTATTTT
TRBD2	NA	TRBV11-3	TRBJ2-3	CASSSGTTSTDTQYF	TGTGCCAGCAGCTCCGGGACTACTAGCACAGATACGCAGTATTTT
TRBD1	NA	TRBV27	TRBJ2-7	CASSFGTEIYEQYF	TGTGCCAGCAGTTTTGGGACAGAGATCTACGAGCAGTACTTC
NA	NA	TRBV11-2	TRBJ2-5	CASSWFAGTQYF	TGTGCCAGCAGCTGGTTTGCAGGGACCCAGTACTTC
NA	few	TRBV4-1	TRBJ1-1	CASSRQRNTEAFF	TGCGCCAGCAGCCGACAAAGGAACACTGAAGCTTTCTTT
TRBD2	once	TRBV9	TRBJ2-5	CASSVEDRAGVETQYF	TGTGCCAGCAGCGTAGAGGATCGAGCGGGAGTAGAGACCCAGTACTTC
TRBD1	once	TRBV5-1	TRBJ2-1	CASSLGQGGSYNEQFF	TGCGCCAGCAGCTTGGGACAGGGCGGCTCCTACAATGAGCAGTTCTTC
NA	NA	TRBV7-2	TRBJ1-1	CASSLEPSRPRDTEAFF	TGTGCCAGCAGCTTAGAGCCCTCGAGGCCGAGGGACACTGAAGCTTTCTTT
TRBD2	NA	TRBV5-1	TRBJ2-3	CASSLGGLAGTDTQYF	TGCGCCAGCAGCTTGGGCGGACTAGCGGGCACAGATACGCAGTATTTT
NA	NA	TRBV5-1	TRBJ1-1	CASSLEAELSTEAFF	TGCGCCAGCAGCTTGGAAGCGGAGTTATCTACTGAAGCTTTCTTT
NA	once	TRBV5-1	TRBJ2-5	CASGKATQGQETQYF	TGCGCCAGCGGCAAAGCCACGCAGGGCCAAGAGACCCAGTACTTC
NA	NA	TRBV18	TRBJ1-2	CASSPADTNYGYTF	TGTGCCAGCTCACCCGCCGACACTAACTATGGCTACACCTTC
NA	NA	TRBV11-1	TRBJ2-7	CASSLRGHYEQYF	TGTGCCAGCAGCCTCCGGGGTCATTACGAGCAGTACTTC
NA	NA	TRBV7-2	TRBJ2-7	CASSPKTGQSYEQYF	TGTGCCAGCAGCCCCAAGACAGGCCAATCCTACGAGCAGTACTTC
NA	once	TRBV28	TRBJ2-7	CASSLGGLGYEQYF	TGTGCCAGCAGTTTAGGGGGGTTAGGCTACGAGCAGTACTTC
TRBD2	once	TRBV11-3	TRBJ2-1	CASSGFSGNNEQFF	TGTGCCAGCAGCGGCTTTAGCGGGAACAATGAGCAGTTCTTC
TRBD1	NA	TRBV7-9	TRBJ1-5	CASSPTGATNQPQHF	TGTGCCAGCAGCCCGACAGGGGCTACTAATCAGCCCCAGCATTTT
TRBD1	NA	TRBV27	TRBJ1-2	CASSSVTGGFYGYTF	TGTGCCAGCAGCTCAGTCACAGGGGGATTTTATGGCTACACCTTC